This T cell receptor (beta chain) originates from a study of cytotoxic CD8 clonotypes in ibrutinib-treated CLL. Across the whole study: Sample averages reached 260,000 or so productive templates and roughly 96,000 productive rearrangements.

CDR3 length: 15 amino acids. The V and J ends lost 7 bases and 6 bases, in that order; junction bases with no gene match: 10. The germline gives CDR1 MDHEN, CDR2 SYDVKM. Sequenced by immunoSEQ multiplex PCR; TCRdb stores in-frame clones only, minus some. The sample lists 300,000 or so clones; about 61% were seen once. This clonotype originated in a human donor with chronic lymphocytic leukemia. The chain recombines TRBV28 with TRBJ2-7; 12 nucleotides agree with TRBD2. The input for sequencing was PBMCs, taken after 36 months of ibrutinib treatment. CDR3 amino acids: CASNALAGGPIEQYF. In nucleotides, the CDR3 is TGTGCCAGCAACGCCCTAGCGGGAGGGCCCATCGAGCAGTACTTC.